The 22 T cell receptor beta chains presented below share a single source sample, sequenced in a study of sequential checkpoint blockade in melanoma. The sample's treatment: randomized to nivolumab then ipilimumab (arm A) or the reverse (arm B). The protocol was immunoSEQ multiplex PCR, while the TCRdb copy is restricted to in-frame clones and leaves out a portion. The table records about 13,000 clones, 82% of them present only once. This sample comprised CD8+ T cells sorted from blood (inferred from file names), obtained from a patient given nivolumab and ipilimumab in sequence. These receptors all come from a human donor with melanoma.

This rearrangement joins TRBV7-6 to TRBJ1-1; 8 positions agree with TRBD1. Germline V gene sequence: CDR1 SGHVS, CDR2 FNYEAQ. CDR3 size: 18 residues. Germline trimming cut 2 bases from V and 5 bases from J; bases unmatched to any gene: 16. As DNA, the CDR3 is TGTGCCAGCAGCTTAAGGGGGGGCCCAGGGGGCATAGGAACTGAAGCTTTCTTT. Translated, it gives CASSLRGGPGGIGTEAFF.

The V call is TRBV5-4, the J call TRBJ2-1; D is ambiguous. V was pared by 0 bases and J by 5 bases, with 12 bases between. CDR1 and CDR2 from the germline V gene are SGHNT and YYREEE (reference sequence). This CDR3 spans 15 amino acids. The CDR3 reads CASSLALELDNEQFF. Written as DNA, the CDR3 is TGTGCCAGCAGCTTGGCCCTGGAGTTAGACAATGAGCAGTTCTTC.

CDR3 loop: CASTLDRGLGEQYF. CDR3 bases: TGTGCCAGCACCTTGGACAGGGGGCTCGGGGAGCAGTACTTC. The chain carries TRBV7-9 and TRBJ2-7, with 11 positions matching TRBD1. This CDR3 is 14 amino acids long. J lost 7 bases, V lost 7 bases, and 9 bases had no gene match. Per the germline V gene, CDR1 is SEHNR and CDR2 is FQNEAQ (reference sequence).

The chain uses TRBV15 and TRBJ2-1; tentatively, D is TRBD1 (6 bases). Deletions cut 6 bases from V and 6 bases from J, with 18 bases between. This CDR3 is 15 amino acids long. Per germline, CDR1 LNHNV and CDR2 YYDKDF (reference sequence). As DNA, the CDR3 is TGTGCCACCAGAGCAGGGGCCCTTTGGGTCAATGAGCAGTTCTTC. It is translated as CATRAGALWVNEQFF.

The rearrangement uses TRBV7-9 and TRBJ2-5; 9 bases map to TRBD2. The J call is in doubt because the DNA end fits TRBJ2-7 better. The CDR3 is made up of 16 amino acids. CDR1 SEHNR and CDR2 FQNEAQ come from the germline V gene (reference sequence). Here the CDR3 DNA reads TGTGCCAGCAGCCCCCGTAGCGGGGGCTCCGCCTACGAGCAGTACTTC. Its translation: CASSPRSGGSAYEQYF.

The chain couples TRBV29-1 to TRBJ2-2, with D perhaps TRBD2 (5 bases). The V end lost 7 bases, the J end lost 6 bases, and 6 bases lay between the germline ends. The CDR3 sequence is 10 residues long. Germline CDR1 SQVTM, CDR2 ANQGSEA. The CDR3 loop is CSGGSGELFF. The CDR3 region has the DNA TGCAGCGGAGGGTCCGGGGAGCTGTTTTTT.

The rearrangement uses TRBV2 and TRBJ2-5; TRBD2 matches at 13 bases. CDR3 size: 15 residues. Germline V gene lookup returns CDR1 SNHLY and CDR2 FYNNEI. V was clipped by 9 bases and J by 3 bases; unmatched bases: 7. This chain's CDR3 is CASSPGLAGKETQYF. In DNA form, the CDR3 reads TGTGCCAGTTCTCCGGGACTAGCGGGAAAAGAGACCCAGTACTTC.

The chain has TRBV14 and TRBJ1-2, with TRBD1 identical over 8 bases. Germline V lookup: CDR1 SGHDN, CDR2 FVKESK. The CDR3 length is 14 residues. V shed 7 bases, J shed 2 bases, and the junction held 6 bases outside the gene matches. CDR3: CASTSDRVNYGYTF. CDR3 nucleotides: TGTGCCAGCACCTCGGACAGGGTAAACTATGGCTACACCTTC.

The chain uses TRBV7-9 and TRBJ2-1; 9 nucleotides match TRBD2. Germline V gives CDR1 SEHNR, CDR2 FQNEAQ (reference sequence). J gave up 2 bases and V 8 bases, and 4 bases lay outside the gene matches. This CDR3 has 14 residues. CDR3 bases: TGTGCCAGCTCTGGACTAGCGACCTACAATGAGCAGTTCTTC. Translation gives CASSGLATYNEQFF.

The chain combines TRBV27 with TRBJ2-3, with 7 bases aligning to TRBD2. The CDR3 runs to 15 residues. Losses at the gene ends were 3 bases for V and 0 bases for J; bases not matched to a gene: 3. Germline lookup yields CDR1 MNHEY and CDR2 SMNVEV (reference sequence). The CDR3 region is CASSLLAASTDTQYF. The CDR3 DNA sequence: TGTGCCAGCAGTTTGCTAGCGGCTAGCACAGATACGCAGTATTTT.

The DNA of the CDR3 is TGTGCCAGCAGTTACCCACAGGGTTACAATGAGCAGTTCTTC. Protein product: CASSYPQGYNEQFF. The chain carries TRBV7-9 and TRBJ2-1, with D maybe TRBD1 (6 bases). The CDR3 loop spans 14 amino acids. The V end was cut by 6 bases, the J end by 4 bases, with 13 bases between. The germline gives CDR1 SEHNR, CDR2 FQNEAQ (reference sequence).

The genes are TRBV19 and TRBJ2-1; a possible D gene is TRBD2 (6 bases). Germline V gene sequence: CDR1 LNHDA, CDR2 SQIVND (reference sequence). Trimming pared 5 bases from V and 0 bases from J, leaving 14 bases between. The CDR3 has 16 amino acids. CDR3 coding DNA: TGTGCCAGTAGTGCGGGGAGCGGGTTCTCCTACAATGAGCAGTTCTTC. It yields the protein CASSAGSGFSYNEQFF.

The chain has TRBV7-6 and TRBJ2-7, with 10 bases matching TRBD1. Germline trimming cut 3 bases from V and 6 bases from J; bases unmatched to any gene: 8. Per germline, CDR1 SGHVS and CDR2 FNYEAQ. The CDR3 consists of 15 residues. The CDR3 loop reads CASSFRLGQGIEQYF. The DNA for the CDR3 is TGTGCCAGCAGCTTCCGGCTGGGACAGGGGATCGAGCAGTACTTC.

The J gene is TRBJ1-2, the V gene TRBV15, with TRBD1 identical over 7 bases. The CDR3 is made up of 19 amino acids. The germline V gene encodes CDR1 LNHNV and CDR2 YYDKDF (reference sequence). The V and J ends lost 1 base and 6 bases, in that order; junction bases with no gene match: 20. CDR3 residues: CATSRGAYRGGYGLDGYTF. The CDR3 coding sequence is TGTGCCACCAGCAGAGGAGCTTACAGGGGAGGCTACGGTTTGGATGGCTACACCTTC.

The chain uses TRBV11-3 and TRBJ2-3; 8 bases align to TRBD1. Germline V gives CDR1 SGHNT, CDR2 YENEEA. The length of the CDR3 is 16 residues. V was clipped by 5 bases and J by 4 bases; unmatched bases: 11. CDR3 in amino acids: CASSPRQGLKSDTQYF. The CDR3 DNA reads as TGTGCCAGCAGCCCAAGACAGGGGTTGAAATCAGATACGCAGTATTTT.

This clone was found once. The chain combines TRBV10-1 with TRBJ1-2; TRBD1 aligns across 7 bases. This CDR3 has 17 amino acids. V shed 0 bases, J shed 8 bases, and the junction held 15 bases outside the gene matches. Germline loops: CDR1 WNHNN, CDR2 SYGVQD (reference sequence). The CDR3 bases are TGCGCCAGCAGTGAGTCGACTCGAACAGGGGCCTGGGTGGGCTACACCTTC. As protein: CASSESTRTGAWVGYTF.

CDR3 sequence reads: CASSSGGAPYNEQFF. The CDR3, as DNA: TGTGCCAGCAGCTCCGGCGGGGCCCCCTACAATGAGCAGTTCTTC. The V call is TRBV11-3, the J call TRBJ2-1; the D gene is possibly TRBD2 (6 bases). V was pared by 4 bases and J by 2 bases, with 12 bases between. This CDR3 has 15 residues. The germline V gene has CDR1 SGHNT and CDR2 YENEEA.

The chain links TRBV7-8 to TRBJ1-5; tentative D call: TRBD1 (6 bases). The CDR3 has 16 residues. Trimming shortened V by 5 bases and J by 1 base, and 15 bases separated the two germline ends. Per germline, CDR1 SGHVS and CDR2 FQNEAQ. CDR3 region: CASSHPGGRSNQPQHF. The CDR3, as DNA: TGTGCCAGCAGCCACCCGGGGGGCCGGAGCAATCAGCCCCAGCATTTT. The full variable domain, completed using reference TRBV7-8 and TRBJ1-5, is GAGVSQSPRYKVAKRGQDVALRCDPISGHVSLFWYQQALGQGPEFLTYFQNEAQLDKSGLPSDRFFAERPEGSVSTLKIQRTQQEDSAVYLCASSHPGGRSNQPQHFGDGTRLSIL.

Here the CDR3 reads CASSHKTWEGQETQYF. The CDR3 nucleotides are TGTGCCAGCAGCCACAAAACATGGGAGGGGCAAGAGACCCAGTACTTC. The chain employs TRBV7-9 and TRBJ2-5; 7 bases are shared with TRBD2. The CDR3 loop spans 16 amino acids. Germline CDR1 and CDR2: SEHNR and FQNEAQ (reference sequence). After removal of 5 bases from V and 2 bases from J, the junction contained 11 bases not matched to a gene.

V is TRBV7-9 and J is TRBJ2-7; TRBD1 is a possible D gene (5 bases). This CDR3 has 12 amino acids. Between the trimmed V and J ends, which lost 8 bases and 2 bases, there was a span of 10 bases. Germline V gives CDR1 SEHNR, CDR2 FQNEAQ (reference sequence). The CDR3 region has the DNA TGTGCCAGCCGCACAGGAGCCTACGAGCAGTACTTC. Amino acid sequence: CASRTGAYEQYF.

The CDR3: CASLGGTGSGEQFF. CDR3 DNA: TGTGCCAGTCTGGGGGGGACTGGATCGGGTGAGCAGTTCTTC. The chain joins TRBV7-2 to TRBJ2-1, with 7 nucleotides matching TRBD2. There are 14 residues in the CDR3. Germline lookup yields CDR1 SGHTA and CDR2 FQGNSA. V was clipped by 9 bases and J by 9 bases; unmatched bases: 14.

The chain carries TRBV9 and TRBJ2-5; 10 bases align to TRBD2. Germline CDR1 is SGDLS and CDR2 is YYNGEE. This CDR3 spans 15 amino acids. V shed 2 bases and J 5 bases; nucleotides not matched to a gene: 6. CDR3 nucleotides: TGTGCCAGCAGCGTCCTAGCGGGGGTGAGGGAGACCCAGTACTTC. Its translation is CASSVLAGVRETQYF.